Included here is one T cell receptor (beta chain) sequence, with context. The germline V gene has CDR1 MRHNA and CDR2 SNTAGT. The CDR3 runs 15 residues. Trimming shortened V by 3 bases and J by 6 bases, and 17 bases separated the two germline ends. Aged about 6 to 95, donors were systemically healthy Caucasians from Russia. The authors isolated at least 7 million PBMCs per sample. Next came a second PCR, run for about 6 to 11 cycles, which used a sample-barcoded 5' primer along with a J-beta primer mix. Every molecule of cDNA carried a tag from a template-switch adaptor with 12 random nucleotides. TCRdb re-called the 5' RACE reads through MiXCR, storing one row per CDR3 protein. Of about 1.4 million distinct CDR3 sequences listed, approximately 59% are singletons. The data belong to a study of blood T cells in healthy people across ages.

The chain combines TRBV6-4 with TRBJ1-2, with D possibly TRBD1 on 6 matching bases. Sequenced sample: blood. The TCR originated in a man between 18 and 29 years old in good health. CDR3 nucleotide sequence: TGTGCCAGCAGTGAAAAGGGGCAGGGGAGGAATGGCTACACCTTC. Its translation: CASSEKGQGRNGYTF.